One and the same sample provided the 27 T cell receptor beta chains below, sequenced in a study of blood T cell repertoires in COVID-19. Method: immunoSEQ multiplex PCR; TCRdb's copy keeps in-frame clones and lacks some. The sample carries 200,000 to 300,000 clones, 88% recorded once. The sample taken for sequencing was peripheral blood. The source is a human donor in a cohort sampled during active COVID-19.

The J gene is TRBJ2-1, the V gene TRBV7-3; 10 bases fit TRBD2. From germline, CDR1 is SGHTA and CDR2 FQGTGA. The junction had 10 bases not matched to a gene; V was cut back by 5 bases and J by 3 bases. This CDR3 is 17 amino acids long. Written as DNA, the CDR3 is TGTGCCAGCAGCCTACTACCTTCTAGCGGGAGCTACAATGAGCAGTTCTTC. The encoded protein is CASSLLPSSGSYNEQFF.

This sequence joins TRBV12-3 or TRBV12-4 and TRBJ1-2; a possible D gene is TRBD1 (6 bases). V lost 4 bases to trimming and J lost 7 bases, with 10 bases between them. This CDR3 is 12 amino acids long. As DNA, the CDR3 is TGTGCCAGCAGTTACCACAGGGCTGGCTACACCTTC. Amino acid sequence: CASSYHRAGYTF.

The rearrangement links TRBV19 to TRBJ1-2; TRBD1 aligns across 7 bases. The V gene's germline CDR1 is LNHDA and CDR2 SQIVND (reference sequence). After removal of 4 bases from V and 5 bases from J, the junction contained 10 bases not matched to a gene. The CDR3 has 15 residues. The CDR3 nucleotides read TGTGCCAGTAGTAACTATGGACAGGAGTGGTATGGCTACACCTTC. This gives the protein CASSNYGQEWYGYTF.

This clone was seen a few times. The V call is TRBV4-2, the J call TRBJ1-6; D is unclear. Trimming stripped 1 base from V and 8 bases from J, with 9 bases between. CDR1 and CDR2 (germline): LGHNA, YNFKEQ. CDR3 length: 14 residues. Written as DNA, the CDR3 is TGTGCCAGCAGCCAAGTTGTGAGGGATTCACCCCTCCACTTT. Protein product: CASSQVVRDSPLHF.

V usage is TRBV21-1 and J usage is TRBJ2-7; the DNA was not used to check the table's D call, TRBD2. TRBV21-1 is designated a pseudogene. This CDR3 spans 13 amino acids. The CDR3 coding sequence is TGTGCCAGCCTGAGGCGGAAGACCTACGAGCAGTACTTC. It encodes CASLRRKTYEQYF.

The chain carries TRBV15 and TRBJ1-4; perhaps TRBD1 as D (5 bases). V lost 3 bases and J 2 bases, leaving 13 bases between the germline ends. CDR1 and CDR2 (germline): LNHNV, YYDKDF (reference sequence). The length of the CDR3 is 16 residues. CDR3 region: CATSRGTGVTNEKLFF. The DNA for the CDR3 is TGTGCCACCAGCAGGGGTACGGGGGTTACTAATGAAAAACTGTTTTTT.

This chain uses TRBV7-2 with TRBJ1-1, with D maybe TRBD1 (5 bases). Germline lookup yields CDR1 SGHTA and CDR2 FQGNSA. The CDR3 is 14 amino acids. The V end was cut by 1 base, the J end by 1 base, with 7 bases between. CDR3 region: CASSLGQWNTEAFF. DNA for the CDR3: TGTGCCAGCAGCTTAGGACAGTGGAACACTGAAGCTTTCTTT.

J is TRBJ1-2 and V is TRBV5-5; D possibly corresponds to TRBD1 (5 bases). CDR1 is SGHKS and CDR2 is YYEKEE in the germline V gene (reference sequence). There are 12 residues in the CDR3. Trimming pared 0 bases from V and 8 bases from J, leaving 8 bases between. The CDR3 DNA reads TGTGCCAGCAGCTTGGTAGGGGAAGGCTACACCTTC. It specifies CASSLVGEGYTF.

DNA of the CDR3: TGTGCCAGCAGCTTAGTTCTTGGCACCACGGGAAACACCATATATTTT. This sequence encodes CASSLVLGTTGNTIYF. This chain connects TRBV7-2 to TRBJ1-3; unclear D gene. The V end was cut by 1 base, the J end by 4 bases, with 14 bases between. The germline CDR1 and CDR2 sequences are SGHTA and FQGNSA. CDR3 size: 16 residues.

This clone was seen just once. The chain uses TRBV3-1 (or the pseudogene TRBV3-2) and TRBJ2-7; 8 bases align to TRBD2. With V trimmed by 4 bases and J by 6 bases, 14 bases remained unmatched. The CDR3 is 16 residues long. Germline V gives CDR1 LGHDT, CDR2 YNNKEL (reference sequence). CDR3 nucleotides: TGTGCCAGCAGCCTTATAGCGGGACCGACCCTTTCCGAGCAGTACTTC. Protein: CASSLIAGPTLSEQYF.

The rearrangement links TRBV29-1 to TRBJ2-7; D might be TRBD2 (6 bases). Germline-derived CDR1 and CDR2 are SQVTM and ANQGSEA. CDR3 size: 13 residues. V was pared by 6 bases and J by 2 bases, with 14 bases between. CDR3 bases: TGCAGCGTGGGATTGACGGGGGCCTACGAGCAGTACTTC. Translating gives CSVGLTGAYEQYF.

This chain joins TRBV19 and TRBJ2-5; D remains unclear. The CDR3 runs to 10 residues. Germline V gives CDR1 LNHDA, CDR2 SQIVND (reference sequence). V dropped 9 bases and J dropped 3 bases, with 5 bases sitting between them. CDR3 residues: CASREETQYF. In nucleotides, the CDR3 is TGTGCCAGCCGGGAAGAGACCCAGTACTTC.

The chain combines TRBV11-1 with TRBJ2-5; 11 positions agree with TRBD2. The CDR3 covers 16 residues. Germline trimming cut 5 bases from V and 2 bases from J; bases unmatched to any gene: 7. The germline V gene has CDR1 SGHAT and CDR2 FQDESV (reference sequence). The CDR3 region is CASSGMGLADQETQYF. For the CDR3, the DNA is TGTGCCAGCAGCGGGATGGGACTAGCGGATCAAGAGACCCAGTACTTC.

The chain recombines TRBV10-3 with TRBJ2-6; TRBD1 agrees at 8 bases. Germline assignment: CDR1 ENHRY and CDR2 SYGVKD. The CDR3 is 16 amino acids. V lost 5 bases, J lost 2 bases, and 5 bases stayed unmatched. CDR3 coding DNA: TGTGCCATCAGTCCGGGACAGGCTACTGGGGCCAACGTCCTGACTTTC. Translated, it gives CAISPGQATGANVLTF.

J is TRBJ2-7 and V is TRBV6-1, with a weak D call TRBD1 (6 bases). The length of the CDR3 is 14 residues. V was clipped by 3 bases and J by 0 bases, with 9 bases between them. Germline CDR1 reads MNHNS; CDR2 reads SASEGT. The CDR3 DNA is TGTGCCAGCAGTGAGGACAGCTTCTCCTACGAGCAGTACTTC. Translating it yields CASSEDSFSYEQYF.

The chain has TRBV15 and TRBJ2-7; TRBD1 matches at 8 bases. CDR1 is LNHNV and CDR2 is YYDKDF in the germline V gene (reference sequence). Germline trimming cut 1 base from V and 7 bases from J; bases unmatched to any gene: 15. This CDR3 region has 17 residues. The CDR3, as DNA: TGTGCCACCAGCAGAGGCCCTTTCGGCCAGGGGGCGGGGGAGCAGTACTTC. Residues: CATSRGPFGQGAGEQYF.

The chain has TRBV11-2 and TRBJ2-7, with 9 bases aligning to TRBD2. The V and J ends lost 2 bases and 3 bases, in that order; junction bases with no gene match: 8. Germline assignment: CDR1 SGHAT and CDR2 FQNNGV. CDR3 length equals 16 residues. CDR3 sequence: CASSLNPAGGIYEQYF. In DNA form, the CDR3 reads TGTGCCAGCAGCTTAAATCCAGCGGGAGGAATCTACGAGCAGTACTTC.

The chain joins TRBV4-3 to TRBJ2-7; 9 nucleotides match TRBD2. Germline loops: CDR1 LGHNA, CDR2 YSLEER. The CDR3 covers 15 residues. The V and J ends lost 5 bases and 5 bases, in that order; junction bases with no gene match: 10. The CDR3 DNA reads as TGCGCCAGCAGCGGCGGGAGGGCTGTCCTCCACGAGCAGTACTTC. Amino acids: CASSGGRAVLHEQYF.

The chain uses TRBV6-5 and TRBJ1-2; D might be TRBD1 (5 bases). The CDR3 is made up of 13 amino acids. V shed 8 bases and J shed 4 bases, with 14 bases lying between them. CDR1 and CDR2 from the germline V gene are MNHEY and SVGAGI. The CDR3 DNA reads as TGTGCCAGCGGAGGGGATCCCGGCTATGGCTACACCTTC. This translates into CASGGDPGYGYTF.

This clone showed up many times. V gene TRBV2 combines with J gene TRBJ2-7; TRBD1 is a possible D gene (6 bases). V lost 6 bases, J lost 5 bases, and 20 bases lay in between. Germline assignment: CDR1 SNHLY and CDR2 FYNNEI. This CDR3 is built from 15 residues. The CDR3 reads CASSSIQGRGNEQYF. The CDR3 DNA reads TGTGCCAGCAGCTCAATACAGGGTCGGGGCAACGAGCAGTACTTC.

To note about this clone: Other DNA sequences of this sample code for an identical CDR3. The chain joins TRBV9 to TRBJ2-7; possible D gene TRBD2, 5 bases. CDR1 and CDR2 from the germline V gene are SGDLS and YYNGEE. V was pared by 0 bases and J by 2 bases, with 9 bases between. This CDR3 comprises 14 residues. CDR3 amino acids: CASSVGLAAYEQYF. CDR3 bases: TGTGCCAGCAGCGTAGGGCTAGCAGCCTACGAGCAGTACTTC.

The chain is built from TRBV6-1 and TRBJ1-5, with D possibly being TRBD1 (5 bases). V was shortened by 1 base and J by 0 bases, with 7 bases between the two germline ends. This CDR3 has 15 residues. CDR1 MNHNS and CDR2 SASEGT come from the germline V gene. The CDR3, as DNA: TGTGCCAGCAGTGAAGGGACACTTAGCAATCAGCCCCAGCATTTT. Its protein product is CASSEGTLSNQPQHF.

The chain joins TRBV24-1 to TRBJ2-5; 9 nucleotides match TRBD2. The V gene's germline CDR1 is KGHDR and CDR2 SFDVKD. The CDR3 has 16 residues. The junction had 12 bases not matched to a gene; V was cut back by 7 bases and J by 4 bases. DNA of the CDR3: TGTGCCACCAGCCCCGGCGCGGGGGGGGTCGGAGAGACCCAGTACTTC. This sequence encodes CATSPGAGGVGETQYF.

This clone was picked up one time. CDR3 sequence reads: CASRWTGLGEKLFF. The CDR3 nucleotides are TGTGCCAGCAGGTGGACAGGGTTGGGTGAAAAACTGTTTTTT. The V and J genes are TRBV28 and TRBJ1-4, with TRBD1 matching 8 bases. Germline trimming cut 6 bases from V and 7 bases from J; bases unmatched to any gene: 7. CDR1 is MDHEN and CDR2 is SYDVKM in the germline V gene. This CDR3 has 14 residues. Variable domain in full (rest from reference TRBV28 and TRBJ1-4): DVKVTQSSRYLVKRTGEKVFLECVQDMDHENMFWYRQDPGLGLRLIYFSYDVKMKEKGDIPEGYSVSREKKERFSLILESASTNQTSMYLCASRWTGLGEKLFFGSGTQLSVL.

The V gene is TRBV6-2 or TRBV6-3, the J gene TRBJ1-6; D is perhaps TRBD1 (6 bases). Per germline, CDR1 MNHEY and CDR2 SVGEGT. The CDR3 consists of 15 residues. Trimming took 5 bases from V and 7 from J, leaving 15 bases between them. CDR3 nucleotide sequence: TGTGCCAGCAGTCCGAACCGGGACAACAATTCACCCCTCCACTTT. As protein: CASSPNRDNNSPLHF.

The chain uses TRBV7-2 and TRBJ1-1; maybe TRBD1 (6 bases). Trimming shortened V by 1 base and J by 0 bases, and 9 bases separated the two germline ends. The germline CDR1 and CDR2 sequences are SGHTA and FQGNSA. CDR3 length: 15 amino acids. In DNA form, the CDR3 reads TGTGCCAGCAGCTTAGAGCAGGGGATGAACACTGAAGCTTTCTTT. It yields the protein CASSLEQGMNTEAFF.

This sequence joins TRBV9 and TRBJ2-7; weak D call: TRBD2 (5 bases). CDR3 size: 11 residues. Germline CDR1 SGDLS, CDR2 YYNGEE. V was shortened by 4 bases and J by 5 bases, with 7 bases between the two germline ends. CDR3: CASSPGDEQYF. CDR3 nucleotides: TGTGCCAGCAGCCCCGGGGACGAGCAGTACTTC. The full variable domain, completed using reference TRBV9 and TRBJ2-7, is DSGVTQTPKHLITATGQRVTLRCSPRSGDLSVYWYQQSLDQGLQFLIQYYNGEERAKGNILERFSAQQFPDLHSELNLSSLELGDSALYFCASSPGDEQYFGPGTRLTVT.